The entry below gives a single TCR beta chain sequence along with its context. TCRdb passed the RACE reads through MiXCR, listing each CDR3 protein once. The data show about 120,000 distinct CDR3 sequences, about an eighth seen once. The source of the sample is a study of human T cells and chemical hapten exposure. Time point given: patch test 1, 2 weeks after DPC sensitization. Treatment: therapeutic diphenylcyclopropenone sensitization with weekly scalp DPC. Unfractionated whole blood yielded total RNA. This CDR3 spans 12 amino acids. The V gene's germline CDR1 is SEHNR and CDR2 FQNEAQ (reference sequence). V dropped 5 bases and J dropped 3 bases, with 6 bases sitting between them.

V and J are TRBV7-9 and TRBJ2-3; unclear D gene. The sample here was whole blood, taken in connection with sensitization to the hapten diphenylcyclopropenone (DPC). This TCR came from a young man with alopecia areata. Some clones in this sample may be carry-over from other donors' samples. Here the CDR3 reads CASSDQTDTQYF. The CDR3, as DNA: TGTGCCAGCAGCGACCAAACAGATACGCAGTATTTT.